These 18 T cell receptor beta chains came from one sample sequenced in a study of T cell responses to AZD1222 COVID-19 vaccine. Profiling relied on immunoSEQ multiplex PCR, and the TCRdb table lists in-frame clones only, not all of them. The sample includes tens of thousands of clones, 88% seen only once; the top ten take over 8%. The sequencing used peripheral blood, collected 28 days after the second dose of the MenACWY control vaccine. The source of these receptors is an adult who received the MenACWY meningococcal vaccine as a control.

This clone was detected only once. This sequence joins TRBV30 and TRBJ2-3; D gene ambiguous. With 3 bases removed from V and 0 bases from J, the gap between germline ends came to 7 bases. The CDR3 loop spans 13 amino acids. CDR1 and CDR2 from the germline V gene are GTSNPN and SVGIG (reference sequence). The CDR3 nucleotides are TGTGCCTGGAGCGCTTTTAGCACAGATACGCAGTATTTT. It yields the protein CAWSAFSTDTQYF.

The chain couples TRBV5-5 to TRBJ1-1; the D gene is possibly TRBD1 (5 bases). The germline V and J ends were trimmed by 0 bases and 2 bases, with 11 bases remaining between them. The CDR3 has 15 amino acids. Germline assignment: CDR1 SGHKS and CDR2 YYEKEE (reference sequence). The CDR3 region is CASSLGGLRNTEAFF. The CDR3 nucleotides read TGTGCCAGCAGCTTGGGGGGACTGCGAAACACTGAAGCTTTCTTT. Supplemented by reference TRBV5-5 and TRBJ1-1, the full variable domain reads DAGVTQSPTHLIKTRGQQVTLRCSPISGHKSVSWYQQVLGQGPQFIFQYYEKEERGRGNFPDRFSARQFPNYSSELNVNALLLGDSALYLCASSLGGLRNTEAFFGQGTRLTVV.

The rearrangement joins TRBV5-1 to TRBJ1-2; D unresolved. CDR1 is SGHRS and CDR2 is YFSETQ in the germline V gene. This CDR3 comprises 14 residues. V lost 2 bases and J lost 4, with 12 bases in between. The CDR3, as DNA: TGCGCCAGCAGCTTTTACATGGGAAGCTATGGCTACACCTTC. Its translation: CASSFYMGSYGYTF.

This chain links TRBV2 with TRBJ2-2, with a possible D match to TRBD2 (6 bases). CDR1 and CDR2 from the germline V gene are SNHLY and FYNNEI. The CDR3 totals 15 residues. Trimming took off 2 bases at V and 0 bases at J, with 7 bases between the two ends. The CDR3: CASSERETNTGELFF. For the CDR3, the DNA is TGTGCCAGCAGTGAACGGGAGACGAACACCGGGGAGCTGTTTTTT.

This chain joins TRBV24-1 and TRBJ1-5; D is possibly TRBD1 (5 bases). There are 15 residues in the CDR3. V lost 5 bases, J lost 3 bases, and 13 bases lay in between. CDR1 is KGHDR and CDR2 is SFDVKD in the germline V gene. CDR3 DNA sequence: TGTGCCACCAGTGGGGGCAGGGCTAACAATCAGCCCCAGCATTTT. Translated: CATSGGRANNQPQHF.

The J gene is TRBJ1-4, the V gene TRBV9; 7 bases are a match to TRBD1. In germline, CDR1 is SGDLS, CDR2 YYNGEE. CDR3 length: 15 residues. With V trimmed by 0 bases and J by 2 bases, 1 base remained unmatched. The chain's CDR3 is CASSVATGTNEKLFF. CDR3 nucleotides: TGTGCCAGCAGCGTAGCGACAGGGACTAATGAAAAACTGTTTTTT.

The rearrangement joins TRBV3-1 (or the pseudogene TRBV3-2) to TRBJ1-2, with 8 nucleotides matching TRBD1. CDR3 size: 14 residues. Trimming cost V 3 bases and J 6 bases; bases outside gene matches: 6. Looked up from germline, CDR1 is LGHDT and CDR2 is YNNKEL (reference sequence). This CDR3 is CASSQEDREDGYTF. Here the CDR3 DNA reads TGTGCCAGCAGCCAGGAGGACAGGGAAGATGGCTACACCTTC.

This sequence joins TRBV18 and TRBJ1-1; D might be TRBD1 (5 bases). Trimming shortened V by 6 bases and J by 4 bases, and 12 bases separated the two germline ends. This CDR3 has 13 residues. Germline V gene lookup returns CDR1 KGHSH and CDR2 LQKENI. This chain's CDR3 is CASSRGDSTEAFF. In DNA form, the CDR3 reads TGTGCCAGCTCGCGGGGGGACTCCACTGAAGCTTTCTTT. Based on the CDR3 plus reference TRBV18 and TRBJ1-1, the full variable domain is NAGVMQNPRHLVRRRGQEARLRCSPMKGHSHVYWYRQLPEEGLKFMVYLQKENIIDESGMPKERFSAEFPKEGPSILRIQQVVRGDSAAYFCASSRGDSTEAFFGQGTRLTVV.

This chain links TRBV7-8 with TRBJ2-5, with 10 nucleotides matching TRBD2. CDR1 is SGHVS, CDR2 FQNEAQ, per germline. The CDR3 consists of 18 residues. The V gene end was trimmed by 1 base and the J gene end by 5 bases; junction bases not matched to a gene: 13. The CDR3 spells CASSLDDGAGGPRETQYF. As DNA, the CDR3 is TGTGCCAGCAGCTTAGATGACGGAGCGGGGGGGCCCCGGGAGACCCAGTACTTC.

The chain recombines TRBV2 with TRBJ2-5; D ambiguous. The CDR3 extends over 12 amino acids. Germline values: CDR1 SNHLY, CDR2 FYNNEI. The V and J ends lost 7 bases and 3 bases respectively, with 9 bases between them. The CDR3 coding sequence is TGTGCCAGCAAGGACCTAAAAGAGACCCAGTACTTC. Translation gives CASKDLKETQYF.

This chain connects TRBV27 to TRBJ2-1; D is unresolved. The CDR3 covers 13 residues. Germline assignment: CDR1 MNHEY and CDR2 SMNVEV (reference sequence). V was trimmed by 3 bases and J by 5 bases, leaving 8 bases between them. The CDR3 sequence is CASSFRRNNEQFF. The CDR3 nucleotides are TGTGCCAGCAGTTTCCGTCGTAACAATGAGCAGTTCTTC.

This clone was picked up a small number of times. The rearrangement links TRBV21-1 to TRBJ2-3; the D segment call TRBD2 is taken from the table without a DNA check. TRBV21-1 is a listed pseudogene. This CDR3 is 17 amino acids long. The CDR3, as DNA: TGTGCCAGCAGCAAATTCGTCACTAGCGGCAACACAGATACGCAGTATTTT. Protein product: CASSKFVTSGNTDTQYF.

V gene TRBV3-1 (or the pseudogene TRBV3-2) combines with J gene TRBJ2-7; D is unresolved. Germline V lookup: CDR1 LGHDT, CDR2 YNNKEL (reference sequence). This CDR3 has 13 amino acids. V was trimmed by 1 base and J by 6 bases, leaving 10 bases between them. As DNA, the CDR3 is TGTGCCAGCAGCCAAGCCTACGCAGCCGAGCAGTACTTC. Protein product: CASSQAYAAEQYF.

The CDR3: CASSPNWANALYGYTF. The DNA of the CDR3 is TGTGCCAGTAGTCCCAACTGGGCGAATGCCCTATATGGCTACACCTTC. This chain uses TRBV19 with TRBJ1-2; no clear D. This CDR3 contains 16 residues. The ends were cut back, 5 bases at V and 5 bases at J, with 21 bases in the middle. CDR1 and CDR2 from the germline V gene are LNHDA and SQIVND (reference sequence).

This clone was observed a single time. V usage is TRBV18 and J usage is TRBJ2-3; D is unclear. This CDR3 has 13 residues. Between the trimmed V and J ends, which lost 6 bases and 0 bases, there was a span of 7 bases. Germline assignment: CDR1 KGHSH and CDR2 LQKENI. Written as DNA, the CDR3 is TGTGCCAGCTCCTTTCCTAGCACAGATACGCAGTATTTT. Protein product: CASSFPSTDTQYF.

The V call is TRBV5-1, the J call TRBJ2-7; 8 nucleotides align to TRBD1. V was clipped by 5 bases and J by 2 bases; unmatched bases: 9. The CDR3 covers 15 residues. Germline-derived CDR1 and CDR2 are SGHRS and YFSETQ. The chain's CDR3 is CASSTTGTGAYEQYF. CDR3 nucleotide sequence: TGCGCCAGCAGTACTACCGGGACAGGAGCCTACGAGCAGTACTTC.

The chain has TRBV5-1 and TRBJ1-1; TRBD1 matches at 10 bases. The CDR3 runs to 14 residues. The V and J ends lost 3 bases and 6 bases, in that order; junction bases with no gene match: 5. CDR1 and CDR2 (germline): SGHRS, YFSETQ. CDR3 bases: TGCGCCAGCAGCTCGGGACAGGGGTTGTCTGAAGCTTTCTTT. It translates to CASSSGQGLSEAFF.

Only a few counts were recorded for this clone. V usage is TRBV9 and J usage is TRBJ1-2; D call uncertain. CDR1 SGDLS and CDR2 YYNGEE come from the germline V gene. Trimming shortened V by 4 bases and J by 0 bases, and 13 bases separated the two germline ends. The length of the CDR3 is 15 residues. The chain's CDR3 is CASSPDPNSNYGYTF. The DNA for the CDR3 is TGTGCCAGCAGCCCAGACCCTAATTCTAACTATGGCTACACCTTC.